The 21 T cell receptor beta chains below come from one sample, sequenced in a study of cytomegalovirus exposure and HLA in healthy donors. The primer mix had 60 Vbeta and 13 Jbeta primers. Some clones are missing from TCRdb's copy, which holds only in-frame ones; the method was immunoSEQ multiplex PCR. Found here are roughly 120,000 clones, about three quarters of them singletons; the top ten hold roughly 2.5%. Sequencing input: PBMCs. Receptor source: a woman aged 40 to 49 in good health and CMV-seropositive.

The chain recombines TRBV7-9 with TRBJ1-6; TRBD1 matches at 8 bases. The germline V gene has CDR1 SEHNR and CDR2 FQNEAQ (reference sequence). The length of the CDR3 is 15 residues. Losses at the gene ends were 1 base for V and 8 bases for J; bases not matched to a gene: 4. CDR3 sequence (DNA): TGTGCCAGCAGCTTAGACGACAGGGGTTATTCACCCCTCCACTTT. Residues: CASSLDDRGYSPLHF. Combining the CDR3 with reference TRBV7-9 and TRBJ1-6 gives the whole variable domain DTGVSQNPRHKITKRGQNVTFRCDPISEHNRLYWYRQTLGQGPEFLTYFQNEAQLEKSRLLSDRFSAERPKGSFSTLEIQRTEQGDSAMYLCASSLDDRGYSPLHFGNGTRLTVT.

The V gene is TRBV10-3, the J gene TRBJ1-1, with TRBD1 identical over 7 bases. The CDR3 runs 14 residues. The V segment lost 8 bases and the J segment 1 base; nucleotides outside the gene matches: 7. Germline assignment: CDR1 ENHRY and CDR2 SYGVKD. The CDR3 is CAIRQGLGNTEAFF. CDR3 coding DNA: TGTGCCATCCGACAGGGTTTGGGGAACACTGAAGCTTTCTTT.

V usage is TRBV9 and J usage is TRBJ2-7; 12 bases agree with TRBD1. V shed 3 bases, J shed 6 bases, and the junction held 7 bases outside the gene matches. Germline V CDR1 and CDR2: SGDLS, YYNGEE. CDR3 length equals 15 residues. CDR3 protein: CASSGPGQGAPEQYF. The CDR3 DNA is TGTGCCAGCAGCGGGCCGGGACAGGGGGCCCCCGAGCAGTACTTC.

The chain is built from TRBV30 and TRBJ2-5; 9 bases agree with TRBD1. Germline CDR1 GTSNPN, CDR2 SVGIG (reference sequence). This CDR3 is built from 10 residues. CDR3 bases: TGTGCAACCGGGACAGGGTATCGGTACTTC. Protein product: CATGTGYRYF. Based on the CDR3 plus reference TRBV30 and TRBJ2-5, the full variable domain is SQTIHQWPATLVQPVGSPLSLECTVEGTSNPNLYWYRQAAGRGLQLLFYSVGIGQISSEVPQNLSASRPQDRQFILSSKKLLLSDSGFYLCATGTGYRYFGPGTRLLVL.

CDR3 region: CASSPGQSNTEAFF. In DNA, the CDR3 is TGTGCCAGCAGCCCCGGACAGTCGAACACTGAAGCTTTCTTT. V is TRBV7-6 and J is TRBJ1-1; D is perhaps TRBD1 (6 bases). V was cut by 5 bases and J by 1 base, with 11 bases left in between. The CDR3 runs to 14 residues. Germline V gene data show CDR1 as SGHVS and CDR2 as FNYEAQ. The full variable domain, its missing parts supplied by reference TRBV7-6 and TRBJ1-1, is GAGVSQSPRYKVTKRGQDVALRCDPISGHVSLYWYRQALGQGPEFLTYFNYEAQQDKSGLPNDRFSAERPEGSISTLTIQRTEQRDSAMYRCASSPGQSNTEAFFGQGTRLTVV.

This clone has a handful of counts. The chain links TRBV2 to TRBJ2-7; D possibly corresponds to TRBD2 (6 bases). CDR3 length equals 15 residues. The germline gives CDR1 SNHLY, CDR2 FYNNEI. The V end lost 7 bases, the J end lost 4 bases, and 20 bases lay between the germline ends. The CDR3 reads CASIMGGKDLYEQYF. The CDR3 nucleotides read TGTGCCAGCATAATGGGAGGAAAGGACCTATACGAGCAGTACTTC.

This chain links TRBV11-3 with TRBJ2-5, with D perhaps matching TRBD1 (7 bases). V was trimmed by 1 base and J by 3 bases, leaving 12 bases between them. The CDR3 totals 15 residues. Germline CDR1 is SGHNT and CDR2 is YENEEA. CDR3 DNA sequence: TGTGCCAGCAGCTTAGGGAGGGGGCATGAAGAGACCCAGTACTTC. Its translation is CASSLGRGHEETQYF.

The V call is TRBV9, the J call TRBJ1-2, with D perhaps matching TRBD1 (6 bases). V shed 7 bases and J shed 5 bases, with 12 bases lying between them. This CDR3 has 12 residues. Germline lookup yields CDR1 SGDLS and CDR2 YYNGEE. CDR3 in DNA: TGTGCCAGCGGCGGACAGCTGTATGGCTACACCTTC. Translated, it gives CASGGQLYGYTF.

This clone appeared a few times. CDR3 nucleotides: TGTGCCTGGGCTCCGGGACTAGCGGGAGATGAGCAGTTCTTC. Its translation: CAWAPGLAGDEQFF. This chain links TRBV30 with TRBJ2-1; 14 bases agree with TRBD2. V shed 5 bases and J 8 bases; nucleotides not matched to a gene: 5. The CDR3 has 14 residues. From germline, CDR1 is GTSNPN and CDR2 SVGIG (reference sequence).

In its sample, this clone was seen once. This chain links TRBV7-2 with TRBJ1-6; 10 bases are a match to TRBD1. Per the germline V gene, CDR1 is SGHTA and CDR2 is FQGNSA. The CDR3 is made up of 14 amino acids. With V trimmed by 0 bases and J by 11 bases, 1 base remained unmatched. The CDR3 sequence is CASSLAGTGAPLHF. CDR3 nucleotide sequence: TGTGCCAGCAGCTTAGCCGGGACAGGGGCACCCCTCCACTTT.

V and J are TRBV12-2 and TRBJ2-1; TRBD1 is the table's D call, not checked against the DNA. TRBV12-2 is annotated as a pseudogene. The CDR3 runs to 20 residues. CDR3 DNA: TGTGCAAGTCGCTTATGGGGACAGGGACTTCTCCAAAGCTCCTACAATGAGCAGTTCTTC. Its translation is CASRLWGQGLLQSSYNEQFF.

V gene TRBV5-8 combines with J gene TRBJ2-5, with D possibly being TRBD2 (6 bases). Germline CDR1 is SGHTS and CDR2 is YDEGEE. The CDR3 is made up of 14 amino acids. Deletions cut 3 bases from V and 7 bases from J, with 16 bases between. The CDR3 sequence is CASSSARGTRTQYF. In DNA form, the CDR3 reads TGTGCCAGCAGCTCGGCGCGGGGAACGAGGACCCAGTACTTC.

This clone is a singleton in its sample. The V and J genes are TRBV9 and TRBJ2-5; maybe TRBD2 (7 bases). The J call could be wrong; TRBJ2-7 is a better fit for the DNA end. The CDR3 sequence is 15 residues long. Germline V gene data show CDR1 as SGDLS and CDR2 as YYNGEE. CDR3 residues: CASSGGASGTYEQYF. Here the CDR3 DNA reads TGTGCCAGCAGCGGGGGGGCTAGCGGAACCTACGAGCAGTACTTC.

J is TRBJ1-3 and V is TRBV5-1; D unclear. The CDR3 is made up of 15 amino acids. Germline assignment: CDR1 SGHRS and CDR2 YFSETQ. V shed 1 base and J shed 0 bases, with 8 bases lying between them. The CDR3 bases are TGCGCCAGCAGCTTGTTTGCCGGCTCTGGAAACACCATATATTTT. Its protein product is CASSLFAGSGNTIYF.

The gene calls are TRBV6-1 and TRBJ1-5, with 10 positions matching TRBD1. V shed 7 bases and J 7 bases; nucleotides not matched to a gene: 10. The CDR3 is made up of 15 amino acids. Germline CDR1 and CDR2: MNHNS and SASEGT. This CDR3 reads CASIGGTGEKQPQHF. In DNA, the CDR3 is TGTGCCAGCATAGGCGGGACAGGGGAAAAACAGCCCCAGCATTTT.

The DNA for the CDR3 is TGTGCCAGCAGCCAGACTAGCGCTTCCGGGGAGCTGTTTTTT. Its translation is CASSQTSASGELFF. The chain has TRBV7-3 and TRBJ2-2, with 8 bases identical to TRBD2. Looked up from germline, CDR1 is SGHTA and CDR2 is FQGTGA. The CDR3 runs 14 residues. V dropped 5 bases and J dropped 6; count of bases not matched to a gene: 5.

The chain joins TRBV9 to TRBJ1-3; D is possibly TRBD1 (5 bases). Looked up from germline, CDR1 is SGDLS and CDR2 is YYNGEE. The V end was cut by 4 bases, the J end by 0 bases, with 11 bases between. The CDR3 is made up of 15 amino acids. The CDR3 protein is CASSTRQSSGNTIYF. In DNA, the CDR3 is TGTGCCAGCAGCACGAGACAGTCCTCTGGAAACACCATATATTTT.

The CDR3 coding sequence is TGTGCCAGCAGTTGGGCGGGGGATCGGGATACGCAGTATTTT. This encodes CASSWAGDRDTQYF. The chain joins TRBV27 to TRBJ2-3, with 7 bases lining up with TRBD2. CDR1 and CDR2 (germline): MNHEY, SMNVEV (reference sequence). V lost 4 bases and J lost 6; bases outside the gene matches: 7. This CDR3 has 14 residues.

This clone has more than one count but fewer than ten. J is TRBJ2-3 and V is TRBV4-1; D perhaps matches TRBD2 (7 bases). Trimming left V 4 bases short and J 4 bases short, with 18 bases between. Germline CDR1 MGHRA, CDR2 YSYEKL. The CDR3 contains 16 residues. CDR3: CASSLEGGRGADTQYF. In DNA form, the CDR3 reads TGCGCCAGCAGCCTCGAGGGGGGGCGCGGAGCAGATACGCAGTATTTT.

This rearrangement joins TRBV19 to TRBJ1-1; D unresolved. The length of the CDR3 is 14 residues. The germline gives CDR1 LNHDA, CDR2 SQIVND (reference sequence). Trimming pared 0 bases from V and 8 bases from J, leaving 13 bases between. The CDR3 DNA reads TGTGCCAGTAGTATAGATCGTTGGGCTATCGAAGCTTTCTTT. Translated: CASSIDRWAIEAFF.

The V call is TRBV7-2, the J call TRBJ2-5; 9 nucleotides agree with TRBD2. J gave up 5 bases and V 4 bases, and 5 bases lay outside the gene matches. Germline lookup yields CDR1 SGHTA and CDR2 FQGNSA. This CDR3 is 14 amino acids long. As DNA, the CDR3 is TGTGCCAGCAGCTCAGCGGGAGGATATGAGACCCAGTACTTC. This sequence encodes CASSSAGGYETQYF.